This TCR beta chain came from a study of OX40 agonist ivuxolimab in advanced cancers. Study-wide context: Patients were 65% to 85% male with ages about 23 to 79, mean about 60.

V was cut by 0 bases and J by 3 bases, with 12 bases left in between. Germline CDR1 and CDR2: SGHAT and FQNNGV. This CDR3 spans 15 amino acids. Study-level findings and limits: CD4+ and CD8+ blood T cells expanded clonally by week 6 at 0.1 to 3.0 mg/kg. Among T cells, CD8+ cells averaged more expanded clones than CD4+ cells. Patients with a partial response at 0.1-3.0 mg/kg had among the lowest clonal expansion.

The repertoire was sequenced with immunoSEQ multiplex PCR; TCRdb's copy has only in-frame clones and lacks some. The sample lists about 99,000 clones, 95% to 96% occurring once. Regarding this clone: Antigen: not known.

The chain employs TRBV11-2 and TRBJ2-7; the D gene is possibly TRBD2 (5 bases). This TCR came from an adult with an advanced solid tumor such as melanoma, head and neck, liver or kidney cancer. The sequences come from CD4+ or CD8+ T cells sorted from blood, collected in a trial of the OX40 agonist ivuxolimab. CDR3 protein: CASSLEAGLIYEQYF. CDR3 sequence (DNA): TGTGCCAGCAGCTTAGAGGCAGGACTGATCTACGAGCAGTACTTC.